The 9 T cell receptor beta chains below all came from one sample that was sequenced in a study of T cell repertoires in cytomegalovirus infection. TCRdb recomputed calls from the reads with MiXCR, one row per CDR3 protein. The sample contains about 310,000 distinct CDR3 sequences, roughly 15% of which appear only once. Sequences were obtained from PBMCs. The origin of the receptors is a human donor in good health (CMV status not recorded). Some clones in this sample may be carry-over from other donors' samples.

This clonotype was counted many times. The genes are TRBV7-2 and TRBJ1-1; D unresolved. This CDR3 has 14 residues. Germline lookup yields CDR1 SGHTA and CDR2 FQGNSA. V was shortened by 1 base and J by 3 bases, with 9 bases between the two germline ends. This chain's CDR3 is CASSLGGLDTEAFF. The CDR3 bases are TGTGCCAGCAGCTTAGGAGGGCTGGACACTGAAGCTTTCTTT.

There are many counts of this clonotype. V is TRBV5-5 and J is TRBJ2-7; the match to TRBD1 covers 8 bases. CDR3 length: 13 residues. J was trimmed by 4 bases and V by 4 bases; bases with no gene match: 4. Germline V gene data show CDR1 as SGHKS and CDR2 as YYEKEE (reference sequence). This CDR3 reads CASSAWTGYEQYF. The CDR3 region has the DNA TGTGCCAGCAGCGCGTGGACAGGGTACGAGCAGTACTTC.

CDR3 DNA sequence: TGTGCCAGTAGACCTACAGGGGGCAGAGAGACCCAGTACTTC. It specifies CASRPTGGRETQYF. V usage is TRBV19 and J usage is TRBJ2-5; 9 bases fit TRBD1. Germline V gene sequence: CDR1 LNHDA, CDR2 SQIVND (reference sequence). The CDR3 contains 14 residues. Germline trimming cut 6 bases from V and 4 bases from J; bases unmatched to any gene: 6.

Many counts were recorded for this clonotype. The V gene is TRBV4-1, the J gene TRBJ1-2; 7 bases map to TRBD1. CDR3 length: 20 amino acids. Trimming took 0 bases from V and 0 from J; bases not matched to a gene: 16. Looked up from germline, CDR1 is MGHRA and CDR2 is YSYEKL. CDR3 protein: CASSQEPSFSYGTANYGYTF. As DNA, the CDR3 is TGCGCCAGCAGCCAAGAACCATCATTTTCATACGGGACAGCTAACTATGGCTACACCTTC.

In nucleotides, the CDR3 is TGTGCCAGCAGTGAAGACAGGGACCAGCCCCAGCATTTT. Translation gives CASSEDRDQPQHF. The rearrangement links TRBV2 to TRBJ1-5; D might be TRBD1 (6 bases). The CDR3 consists of 13 residues. The V and J ends lost 1 base and 7 bases respectively, with 8 bases between them. Germline CDR1 is SNHLY and CDR2 is FYNNEI.

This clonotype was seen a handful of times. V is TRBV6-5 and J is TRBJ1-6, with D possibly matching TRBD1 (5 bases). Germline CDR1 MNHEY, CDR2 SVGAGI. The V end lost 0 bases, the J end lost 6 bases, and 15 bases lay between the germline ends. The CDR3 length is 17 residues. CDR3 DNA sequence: TGTGCCAGCAGTTACTCGGTGGGCAGGGAAGGTAATTCACCCCTCCACTTT. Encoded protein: CASSYSVGREGNSPLHF.

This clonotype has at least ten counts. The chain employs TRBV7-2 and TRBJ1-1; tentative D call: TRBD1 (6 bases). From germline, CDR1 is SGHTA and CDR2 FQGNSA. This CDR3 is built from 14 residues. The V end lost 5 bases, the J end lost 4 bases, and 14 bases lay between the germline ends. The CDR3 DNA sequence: TGTGCCAGCAGCCCACAACAGGGTCCCACTGAAGCTTTCTTT. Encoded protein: CASSPQQGPTEAFF.

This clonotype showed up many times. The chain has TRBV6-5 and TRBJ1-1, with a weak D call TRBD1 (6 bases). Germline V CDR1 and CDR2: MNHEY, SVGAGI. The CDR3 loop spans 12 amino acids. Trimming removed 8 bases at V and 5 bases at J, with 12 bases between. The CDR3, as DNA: TGTGCCAGCGGCTACAGGGAGACTGAAGCTTTCTTT. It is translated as CASGYRETEAFF.

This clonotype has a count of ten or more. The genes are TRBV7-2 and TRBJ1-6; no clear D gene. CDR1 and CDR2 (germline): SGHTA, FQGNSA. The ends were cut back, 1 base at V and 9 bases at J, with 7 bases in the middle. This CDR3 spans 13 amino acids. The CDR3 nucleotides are TGTGCCAGCAGCTTAGAAAGGGTTTCACCCCTCCACTTT. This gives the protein CASSLERVSPLHF.